This record covers a single T cell receptor (beta chain). The data are from a study of blood T cell repertoires in COVID-19. J lost 3 bases, V lost 2 bases, and 4 bases had no gene match. CDR3 length: 15 amino acids. CDR1 is MNHEY and CDR2 is SVGEGT in the germline V gene. Data came from immunoSEQ multiplex PCR; TCRdb stores just in-frame clones and leaves some out. The table has tens of thousands of clones, about 75% seen once. The specimen sequenced was peripheral blood. The sequence derives from a man aged 45-65 years with active or convalescent COVID-19. The chain recombines TRBV6-2 or TRBV6-3 with TRBJ1-5; 7 bases align to TRBD1. This CDR3 is CASSYGQGVNQPQHF. The CDR3 DNA is TGTGCCAGCAGTTACGGCCAGGGGGTCAATCAGCCCCAGCATTTT.